These 29 T cell receptor beta chains were sequenced from one sample in a study of T cells in Graves' hyperthyroidism and ophthalmopathy. The TCR beta CDR3 regions underwent amplification using RNA transcripts as the source. TCR CDR3 regions were first amplified by RT-PCR with HTBI primers. TCRdb passed the multiplex PCR reads through MiXCR, listing each CDR3 protein once. The sample yields 500,000 or so distinct CDR3 sequences, 17% seen once. Sequenced: blood. Receptors were obtained from a woman between 18 and 29 years old with Graves' ophthalmopathy.

This clonotype has at least ten counts. The chain combines TRBV15 with TRBJ1-1; a weak D match, TRBD1 (5 bases). Trimming took 6 bases from V and 2 from J, leaving 13 bases between them. Germline V gives CDR1 LNHNV, CDR2 YYDKDF (reference sequence). The CDR3 covers 14 residues. Here the CDR3 reads CATSIDRANTEAFF. The CDR3 coding sequence is TGTGCCACCAGTATCGACAGAGCCAACACTGAAGCTTTCTTT.

The sample holds a few counts of this clonotype. A much larger clone differs from this one at a single base, so this may be a read error. The chain couples TRBV7-9 to TRBJ2-7, with a possible D match to TRBD1 (6 bases). The germline gives CDR1 SEHNR, CDR2 FQNEAQ (reference sequence). CDR3 length equals 12 residues. CDR3 in amino acids: CANSGQSYEQYF. As DNA, the CDR3 is TGTGCCAACAGCGGACAGAGCTACGAGCAGTACTTC.

This clonotype was seen many times. The chain joins TRBV2 to TRBJ2-1; D is ambiguous. CDR3 length equals 11 residues. Trimming cost V 9 bases and J 4 bases, with 7 bases left between them. Germline CDR1 reads SNHLY; CDR2 reads FYNNEI. CDR3: CASEDYNEQFF. The CDR3 region has the DNA TGTGCCAGTGAGGATTACAATGAGCAGTTCTTC.

A few counts support this clonotype. The V call is TRBV19, the J call TRBJ1-1, with D hard to call. The CDR3 is made up of 13 amino acids. V was pared by 5 bases and J by 8 bases, with 15 bases between. Germline V gene lookup returns CDR1 LNHDA and CDR2 SQIVND (reference sequence). DNA for the CDR3: TGTGCCAGTAGTCGGTACGGGCCGACCGAAGCTTTCTTT. This translates into CASSRYGPTEAFF.

This clonotype was counted ten times or more. This chain joins TRBV5-8 and TRBJ2-1, with 14 bases aligning to TRBD2. The CDR3 is made up of 16 amino acids. V gave up 3 bases and J gave up 7 bases; unmatched junction bases: 6. CDR1 SGHTS and CDR2 YDEGEE come from the germline V gene. For the CDR3, the DNA is TGTGCCAGCAGCTCTGGGACTAGCGGGAGAGGGAATGAGCAGTTCTTC. Protein sequence: CASSSGTSGRGNEQFF.

There are many counts of this clonotype. V gene TRBV11-2 combines with J gene TRBJ2-1; D unresolved. The ends were cut back, 0 bases at V and 4 bases at J, with 16 bases in the middle. Germline CDR1 reads SGHAT; CDR2 reads FQNNGV. CDR3 size: 17 residues. CDR3 coding DNA: TGTGCCAGCAGCTTAGAGGCCCGGAGTATTCGATACAATGAGCAGTTCTTC. It codes for CASSLEARSIRYNEQFF.

This clonotype was seen a few times. The chain is built from TRBV5-4 and TRBJ2-7; unclear D gene. V lost 2 bases and J 6 bases, leaving 9 bases between the germline ends. The CDR3 has 12 residues. From germline, CDR1 is SGHNT and CDR2 YYREEE (reference sequence). CDR3: CASSFRASEQYF. The CDR3 bases are TGTGCCAGCAGCTTTCGGGCTAGCGAGCAGTACTTC.

V is TRBV3-1 and J is TRBJ2-7, with D unclear. CDR3 length: 14 residues. Germline lookup yields CDR1 LGHDT and CDR2 YNNKEL (reference sequence). The V gene lost 0 bases and the J gene lost 1 base, with 7 bases spanning the gap. CDR3 amino acids: CASSQERKSYEQYF. CDR3 sequence (DNA): TGTGCCAGCAGCCAAGAGCGGAAGTCCTACGAGCAGTACTTC.

The chain combines TRBV13 with TRBJ2-7; a possible D gene is TRBD1 (5 bases). The CDR3 is made up of 16 amino acids. The germline gives CDR1 PRHDT, CDR2 FYEKMQ (reference sequence). Deletions cut 0 bases from V and 0 bases from J, with 12 bases between. The CDR3 DNA is TGTGCCAGCAGCTTAGGGTTCAGGGCAAGCTCCTACGAGCAGTACTTC. The encoded protein is CASSLGFRASSYEQYF.

This clonotype has only a few counts. This rearrangement joins TRBV30 to TRBJ2-4, with D unresolved. Trimming left V 1 base short and J 0 bases short, with 13 bases between. Germline V gene sequence: CDR1 GTSNPN, CDR2 SVGIG (reference sequence). This CDR3 is 16 amino acids long. CDR3 DNA: TGTGCCTGGAGTGGACCGGGCCTTTTAGCCAAAAACATTCAGTACTTC. Translation gives CAWSGPGLLAKNIQYF.

This clonotype was seen a few times. CDR3 bases: TGTGCCAGCAGCTCACCTATCGGGGGGGACAGTCTCTACGAGCAGTACTTC. Translation gives CASSSPIGGDSLYEQYF. The chain joins TRBV7-9 to TRBJ2-7, with D perhaps TRBD2 (8 bases). Per the germline V gene, CDR1 is SEHNR and CDR2 is FQNEAQ (reference sequence). The V end lost 4 bases, the J end lost 3 bases, and 22 bases lay between the germline ends. CDR3 length: 17 amino acids.

The V and J genes are TRBV6-1 and TRBJ1-6; 8 bases map to TRBD1. The germline CDR1 and CDR2 sequences are MNHNS and SASEGT. The V segment lost 4 bases and the J segment 9 bases; nucleotides outside the gene matches: 5. The CDR3 has 14 residues. The CDR3: CASSVRDRISPLHF. CDR3 in DNA: TGTGCCAGCAGTGTCCGGGACAGGATTTCACCCCTCCACTTT.

The chain links TRBV19 to TRBJ2-1, with D possibly being TRBD1 (6 bases). The V end was cut by 11 bases, the J end by 8 bases, with 31 bases between. This CDR3 comprises 17 residues. CDR1 and CDR2 from the germline V gene are LNHDA and SQIVND (reference sequence). The CDR3 nucleotides are TGTGCCGCCCAGTCAGGGGACCCCAATAGACTTTACGATGAGCAGTTCTTC. Its protein is CAAQSGDPNRLYDEQFF.

This clonotype was observed at least ten times. The chain carries TRBV7-3 and TRBJ2-2; the match to TRBD1 covers 9 bases. CDR3 length: 15 amino acids. Germline V lookup: CDR1 SGHTA, CDR2 FQGTGA. The J segment lost 3 bases and the V segment lost 5 bases, leaving 4 bases of the junction unmatched. This chain's CDR3 is CASSQQGAHTGELFF. The CDR3 region has the DNA TGTGCCAGCAGCCAACAGGGGGCGCACACCGGGGAGCTGTTTTTT.

Ten or more counts support this clonotype. The rearrangement joins TRBV6-5 to TRBJ2-7; TRBD1 aligns across 7 bases. Trimming took 2 bases from V and 1 from J; bases not matched to a gene: 5. The germline V gene encodes CDR1 MNHEY and CDR2 SVGAGI. The CDR3 sequence is 15 residues long. In DNA, the CDR3 is TGTGCCAGCAGTTACAGGGCAGGGGGTTCCTACGAGCAGTACTTC. Amino acids: CASSYRAGGSYEQYF.

This clonotype was seen many times. The V gene is TRBV30, the J gene TRBJ1-2; D gene uncertain. The CDR3 spans 12 residues. V lost 2 bases and J 0 bases, leaving 4 bases between the germline ends. CDR1 GTSNPN and CDR2 SVGIG come from the germline V gene (reference sequence). CDR3 protein: CAWSTANYGYTF. The DNA for the CDR3 is TGTGCCTGGAGTACCGCTAACTATGGCTACACCTTC. The whole variable domain, remainder taken from reference TRBV30 and TRBJ1-2, is SQTIHQWPATLVQPVGSPLSLECTVEGTSNPNLYWYRQAAGRGLQLLFYSVGIGQISSEVPQNLSASRPQDRQFILSSKKLLLSDSGFYLCAWSTANYGYTFGSGTRLTVV.

This clonotype has a count of ten or more. The chain links TRBV5-1 to TRBJ1-4, with unresolved D. Germline CDR1 SGHRS, CDR2 YFSETQ. The CDR3 covers 15 residues. V was clipped by 5 bases and J by 1 base, with 12 bases between them. The CDR3: CASRRWWGTNEKLFF. The DNA for the CDR3 is TGCGCCAGCAGACGTTGGTGGGGAACTAATGAAAAACTGTTTTTT.

This clonotype was detected only a few times. The chain carries TRBV10-1 and TRBJ2-7; maybe TRBD1 (6 bases). V was clipped by 5 bases and J by 2 bases, with 10 bases between them. The V gene's germline CDR1 is WNHNN and CDR2 SYGVQD (reference sequence). This CDR3 comprises 13 residues. The CDR3 DNA reads TGCGCCAGCAGTATGGGGGCCCCCTACGAGCAGTACTTC. Translation gives CASSMGAPYEQYF.

This clonotype was counted many times. The chain uses TRBV9 and TRBJ2-7; 7 nucleotides line up with TRBD1. V lost 0 bases, J lost 3 bases, and 6 bases stayed unmatched. The CDR3 has 15 amino acids. From germline, CDR1 is SGDLS and CDR2 YYNGEE. CDR3 residues: CASSVGSGQYYEQYF. CDR3 sequence (DNA): TGTGCCAGCAGCGTAGGATCGGGACAGTACTACGAGCAGTACTTC.

In its sample, this clonotype was seen many times. CDR3 sequence: CASSEGGASYNSPLHF. The CDR3 DNA reads as TGTGCCAGCAGTGAGGGGGGCGCCTCCTATAATTCACCCCTCCACTTT. The chain couples TRBV2 to TRBJ1-6, with a weak D call TRBD1 (6 bases). The CDR3 loop spans 16 amino acids. CDR1 and CDR2 (germline): SNHLY, FYNNEI. Trimming cost V 3 bases and J 0 bases, with 9 bases left between them.

This clonotype was counted at least ten times. V is TRBV12-3 or TRBV12-4 and J is TRBJ2-1; TRBD2 aligns across 13 bases. Trimming cost V 6 bases and J 7 bases; bases outside gene matches: 9. The CDR3 sequence is 16 residues long. The CDR3 sequence: CASSRAGLAGANEQFF. CDR3 nucleotides: TGTGCCAGCAGCCGGGCAGGACTAGCGGGGGCAAATGAGCAGTTCTTC.

In the case of this clonotype: A much larger clone sits a single nucleotide away, making a read error possible. The chain is built from TRBV7-2 and TRBJ1-2; 7 bases agree with TRBD1. This CDR3 spans 15 amino acids. V gave up 7 bases and J gave up 4 bases; unmatched junction bases: 12. From germline, CDR1 is SGHTA and CDR2 FQGNSA. The CDR3 protein is CASTYRDRRGYGYTF. For the CDR3, the DNA is TGTGCCAGCACCTACAGGGACAGAAGAGGCTATGGCTACACCTTC.

This clonotype was counted between two and nine times. V usage is TRBV9 and J usage is TRBJ2-7; maybe TRBD1 (6 bases). Germline lookup yields CDR1 SGDLS and CDR2 YYNGEE. This CDR3 is 14 amino acids long. Trimming cost V 0 bases and J 0 bases, with 7 bases left between them. In DNA form, the CDR3 reads TGTGCCAGCAGCGTAGGACAGGTCTCCTACGAGCAGTACTTC. Its translation is CASSVGQVSYEQYF.

This clonotype was found many times. V gene TRBV28 combines with J gene TRBJ1-2; D is unresolved. The CDR3 totals 14 residues. V was pared by 7 bases and J by 8 bases, with 20 bases between. Germline CDR1 is MDHEN and CDR2 is SYDVKM. This CDR3 is CASTPLTAAGGYTF. The CDR3 region has the DNA TGTGCCAGCACCCCCCTCACGGCGGCCGGGGGCTACACCTTC.

CDR3 loop: CASSSYGLGGPYEQYF. The CDR3 DNA sequence: TGTGCCAGCAGTTCCTACGGACTAGGGGGTCCCTACGAGCAGTACTTC. The rearrangement joins TRBV6-2 or TRBV6-3 to TRBJ2-7, with a possible D match to TRBD2 (7 bases). This CDR3 region has 16 residues. Between the trimmed V and J ends, which lost 4 bases and 2 bases, there was a span of 18 bases. Looked up from germline, CDR1 is MNHEY and CDR2 is SVGEGT.

A few counts support this clonotype. The chain links TRBV4-1 to TRBJ2-5, with D tentatively TRBD2 (5 bases). CDR3 length: 13 residues. V was cut by 6 bases and J by 1 base, with 9 bases left in between. Germline V gene data show CDR1 as MGHRA and CDR2 as YSYEKL. Here the CDR3 reads CASRGLTQETQYF. CDR3 in DNA: TGCGCCAGCAGAGGACTGACCCAAGAGACCCAGTACTTC.

This clonotype was counted a few times. V usage is TRBV3-1 and J usage is TRBJ2-7; D remains ambiguous. Germline lookup yields CDR1 LGHDT and CDR2 YNNKEL (reference sequence). The CDR3 is 14 amino acids. V was clipped by 0 bases and J by 3 bases, with 9 bases between them. The CDR3 loop reads CASSQDLYSYEQYF. DNA of the CDR3: TGTGCCAGCAGCCAAGATTTGTACAGCTACGAGCAGTACTTC.

This clonotype was seen at least ten times. V usage is TRBV28 and J usage is TRBJ2-7, with 7 positions matching TRBD1. V lost 3 bases, J lost 4 bases, and 9 bases stayed unmatched. The CDR3 length is 15 residues. Germline assignment: CDR1 MDHEN and CDR2 SYDVKM. The CDR3, as DNA: TGTGCCAGCAGTTTTGGTGGGACAGTTGTTTACGAGCAGTACTTC. Its protein is CASSFGGTVVYEQYF.

This clonotype was seen many times. The rearrangement uses TRBV7-2 and TRBJ2-1; 8 nucleotides match TRBD2. The CDR3 has 17 amino acids. V trimming: 1 base; J trimming: 0 bases; junction bases outside the gene matches: 5. From germline, CDR1 is SGHTA and CDR2 FQGNSA. CDR3 bases: TGTGCCAGCAGCTTAGGGGGTAGCGGGGCCTCCTACAATGAGCAGTTCTTC. Amino acids: CASSLGGSGASYNEQFF. The entire variable domain, with the rest obtained from reference TRBV7-2 and TRBJ2-1, is as follows: GAGVSQSPSNKVTEKGKDVELRCDPISGHTALYWYRQSLGQGLEFLIYFQGNSAPDKSGLPSDRFSAERTGGSVSTLTIQRTQQEDSAVYLCASSLGGSGASYNEQFFGPGTRLTVL.